This TCR beta chain was profiled in a study of cytomegalovirus exposure and HLA in healthy donors. This PCR relied on a set of 60 Vbeta primers and 13 Jbeta primers. Profiled with immunoSEQ multiplex PCR; TCRdb holds only in-frame clones, not every one. The profile shows 160,000 or so clones, around 82% of them singletons. CDR1 is SGHTA, CDR2 FQGNSA, per germline. V trimming: 5 bases; J trimming: 1 base; junction bases outside the gene matches: 7. The CDR3 runs to 16 residues. The source is a man in his sixties in good health and CMV-seronegative. Material: PBMCs. The V gene is TRBV7-2, the J gene TRBJ2-5; TRBD1 matches 10 bases. CDR3 loop: CASSLRQGAGQETQYF. The CDR3 coding sequence is TGTGCCAGCAGCCTCCGACAGGGGGCTGGCCAAGAGACCCAGTACTTC.